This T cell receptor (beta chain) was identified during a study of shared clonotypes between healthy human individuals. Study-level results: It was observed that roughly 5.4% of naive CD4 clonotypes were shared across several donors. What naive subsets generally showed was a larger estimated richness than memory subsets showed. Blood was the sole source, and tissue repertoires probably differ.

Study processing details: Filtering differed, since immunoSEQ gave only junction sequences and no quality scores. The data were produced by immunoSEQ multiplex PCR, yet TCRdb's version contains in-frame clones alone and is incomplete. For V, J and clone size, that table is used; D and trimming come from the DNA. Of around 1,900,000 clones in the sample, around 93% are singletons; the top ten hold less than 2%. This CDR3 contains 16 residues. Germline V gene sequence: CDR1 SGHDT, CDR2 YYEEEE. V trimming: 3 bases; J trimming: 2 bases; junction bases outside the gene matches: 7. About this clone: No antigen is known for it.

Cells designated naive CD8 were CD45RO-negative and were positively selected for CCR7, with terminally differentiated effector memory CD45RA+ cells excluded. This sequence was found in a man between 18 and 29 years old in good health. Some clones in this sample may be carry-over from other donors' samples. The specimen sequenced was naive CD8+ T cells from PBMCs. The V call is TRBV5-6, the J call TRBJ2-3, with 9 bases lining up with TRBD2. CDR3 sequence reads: CASSWATSGYTDTQYF. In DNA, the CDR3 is TGTGCCAGCAGCTGGGCGACTAGCGGCTACACAGATACGCAGTATTTT.